A selection of T cell receptor beta chains follows, all from one sample in a study of early T cells in non-severe SARS-CoV-2 infection. TCRdb redid the calling of the 5' RACE reads with MiXCR, one entry per CDR3 protein. The sample holds over 50,000 distinct CDR3 sequences; 11% are singletons and the top ten take about 1.5%. Sequencing was performed on whole blood. The source of these receptors is an adult who was a healthcare worker with PCR-confirmed SARS-CoV-2 infection or an uninfected control (not recorded which). CDR3s include the opening cysteine and the closing phenylalanine or tryptophan. D genes are given only for firm matches. Only part of the rows carry a size: once, few, many, or a class if the clone is expanded.

TRBJ1-1 TRBV29-1 many - CSAGATMNTEAFF TGCAGCGCCGGGGCCACGATGAACACTGAAGCTTTCTTT
TRBJ2-1 TRBV29-1 many - CSARRLDSRRMDEQFF TGCAGCGCCCGCCGATTAGACAGCCGGAGGATGGATGAGCAGTTCTTC
TRBJ2-7 TRBV27 - TRBD2 CASSSGTSEVDEQYF TGTGCCAGCAGTTCTGGGACTAGTGAGGTTGACGAGCAGTACTTC
TRBJ2-1 TRBV12-3/TRBV12-4 many - CASSFSVSRQFF TGTGCCAGCAGTTTCTCGGTCAGTAGGCAGTTCTTC
TRBJ2-1 TRBV7-9 - - CASSSDLMGPQFF TGTGCCAGCAGCTCAGACCTCATGGGGCCCCAGTTCTTC
TRBJ2-2 TRBV11-2 few - CASSVTGINTGELFF TGTGCCAGCAGCGTAACAGGGATTAACACCGGGGAGCTGTTTTTT
TRBJ1-1 TRBV12-3/TRBV12-4 few - CASSLRGEAFF TGTGCCAGCAGTTTACGGGGAGAAGCTTTCTTT
TRBJ1-5 TRBV6-1 - - CASKGEASRGNQPQHF TGTGCCAGCAAGGGGGAAGCTTCCCGGGGCAATCAGCCCCAGCATTTT
TRBJ2-7 TRBV6-2/TRBV6-3 many - CASSSDSPWEQYF TGTGCCAGCAGCTCGGACTCCCCTTGGGAGCAGTACTTC
TRBJ2-7 TRBV7-8 many - CASSLPPQGLVYEQYF TGTGCCAGCAGCCTCCCCCCCCAGGGCCTAGTTTACGAGCAGTACTTC
TRBJ2-2 TRBV11-2 many TRBD1 CASSLSGGVAGELFF TGTGCCAGCAGCTTATCAGGGGGCGTGGCCGGGGAGCTGTTTTTT
TRBJ2-1 TRBV18 many TRBD2 CASSPIPTQRGPLDNEQFF TGTGCCAGCTCACCCATACCAACCCAGCGGGGGCCTTTGGACAATGAGCAGTTCTTC
TRBJ1-1 TRBV12-5 many - CASGLEPGRRAFF TGTGCTAGTGGTTTGGAACCCGGGAGGCGAGCTTTCTTT
TRBJ1-2 TRBV29-1 few TRBD1 CSVEDQDRLPYGYTF TGCAGCGTTGAAGATCAGGACAGGCTCCCCTATGGCTACACCTTC